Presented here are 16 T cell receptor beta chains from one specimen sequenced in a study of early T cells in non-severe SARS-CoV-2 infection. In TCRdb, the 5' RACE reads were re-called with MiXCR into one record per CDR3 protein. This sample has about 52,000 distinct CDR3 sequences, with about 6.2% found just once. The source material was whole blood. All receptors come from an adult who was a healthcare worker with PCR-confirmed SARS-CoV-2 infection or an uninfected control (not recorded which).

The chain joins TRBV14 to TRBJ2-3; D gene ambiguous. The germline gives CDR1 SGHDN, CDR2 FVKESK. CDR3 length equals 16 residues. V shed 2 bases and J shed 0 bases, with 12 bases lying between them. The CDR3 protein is CASSQLPARSTDTQYF. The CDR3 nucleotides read TGTGCCAGCAGCCAACTCCCGGCCAGGAGCACAGATACGCAGTATTTT.

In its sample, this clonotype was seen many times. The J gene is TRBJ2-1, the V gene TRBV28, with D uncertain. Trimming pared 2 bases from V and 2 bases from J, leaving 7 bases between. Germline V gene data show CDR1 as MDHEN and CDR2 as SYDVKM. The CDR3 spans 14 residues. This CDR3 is CASSLMATYNEQFF. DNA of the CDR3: TGTGCCAGCAGTTTAATGGCGACCTACAATGAGCAGTTCTTC.

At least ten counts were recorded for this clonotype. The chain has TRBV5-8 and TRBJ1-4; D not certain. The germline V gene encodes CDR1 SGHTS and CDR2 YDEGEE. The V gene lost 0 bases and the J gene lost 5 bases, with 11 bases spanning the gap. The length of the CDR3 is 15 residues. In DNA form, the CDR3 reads TGTGCCAGCAGCTTGGCCGGGCAGCCAAATGAAAAACTGTTTTTT. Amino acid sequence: CASSLAGQPNEKLFF.

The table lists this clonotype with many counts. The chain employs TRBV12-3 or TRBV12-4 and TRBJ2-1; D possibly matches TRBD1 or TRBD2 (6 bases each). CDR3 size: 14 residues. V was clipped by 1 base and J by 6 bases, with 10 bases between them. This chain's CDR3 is CASSLGRGVNEQFF. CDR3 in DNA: TGTGCCAGCAGTTTAGGGAGGGGGGTCAATGAGCAGTTCTTC.

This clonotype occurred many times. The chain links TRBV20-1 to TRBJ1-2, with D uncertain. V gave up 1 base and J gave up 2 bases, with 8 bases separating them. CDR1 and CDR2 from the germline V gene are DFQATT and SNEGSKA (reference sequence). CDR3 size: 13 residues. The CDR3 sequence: CSARVGQNYGYTF. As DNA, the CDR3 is TGCAGTGCTAGAGTTGGCCAAAACTATGGCTACACCTTC.

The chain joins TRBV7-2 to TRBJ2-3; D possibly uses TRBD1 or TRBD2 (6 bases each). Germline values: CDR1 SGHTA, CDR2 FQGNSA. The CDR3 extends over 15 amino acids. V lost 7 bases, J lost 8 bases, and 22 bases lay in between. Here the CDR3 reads CASMRRDNGGGTQYF. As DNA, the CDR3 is TGTGCCAGCATGCGGCGGGACAATGGTGGGGGTACGCAGTATTTT.

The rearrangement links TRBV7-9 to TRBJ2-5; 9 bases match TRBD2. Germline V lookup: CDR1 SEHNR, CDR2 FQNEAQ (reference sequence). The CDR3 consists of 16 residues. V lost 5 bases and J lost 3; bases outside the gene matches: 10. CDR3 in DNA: TGTGCCAGCAGCCCCCCCAGGGCTAGCGGGGAAGAGACCCAGTACTTC. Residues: CASSPPRASGEETQYF. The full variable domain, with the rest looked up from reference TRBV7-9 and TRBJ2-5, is DTGVSQNPRHKITKRGQNVTFRCDPISEHNRLYWYRQTLGQGPEFLTYFQNEAQLEKSRLLSDRFSAERPKGSFSTLEIQRTEQGDSAMYLCASSPPRASGEETQYFGPGTRLLVL.

The DNA of the CDR3 is TGTGCCAGCAGCTTAGCCCTAGCGGGGGCCACCTCAGATACGCAGTATTTT. Translation: CASSLALAGATSDTQYF. The V call is TRBV11-3, the J call TRBJ2-3; the match to TRBD2 covers 10 bases. CDR1 SGHNT and CDR2 YENEEA come from the germline V gene. CDR3 length: 17 amino acids. J lost 4 bases, V lost 1 base, and 8 bases had no gene match.

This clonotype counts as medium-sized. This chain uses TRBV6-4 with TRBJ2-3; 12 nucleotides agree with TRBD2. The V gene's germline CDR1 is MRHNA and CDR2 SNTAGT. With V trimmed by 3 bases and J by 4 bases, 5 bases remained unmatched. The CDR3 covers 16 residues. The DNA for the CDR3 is TGTGCCAGCAGTGAGGCTAGCGGGGGGGCCTCAGATACGCAGTATTTT. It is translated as CASSEASGGASDTQYF.

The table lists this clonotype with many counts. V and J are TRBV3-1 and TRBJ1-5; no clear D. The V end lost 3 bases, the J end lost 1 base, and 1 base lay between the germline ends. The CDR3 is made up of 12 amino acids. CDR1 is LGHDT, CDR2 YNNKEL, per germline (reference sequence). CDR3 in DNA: TGTGCCAGCAGCCAGAGCAATCAGCCCCAGCATTTT. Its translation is CASSQSNQPQHF.

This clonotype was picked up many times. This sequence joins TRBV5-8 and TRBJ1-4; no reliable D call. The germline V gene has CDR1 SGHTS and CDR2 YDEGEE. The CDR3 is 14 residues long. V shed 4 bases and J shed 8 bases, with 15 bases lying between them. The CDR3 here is CASSRLVGSEKLFF. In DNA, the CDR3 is TGTGCCAGCAGCCGCCTCGTGGGCTCCGAAAAACTGTTTTTT. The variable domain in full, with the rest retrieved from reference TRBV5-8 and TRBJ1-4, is EAGVTQSPTHLIKTRGQQATLRCSPISGHTSVYWYQQALGLGLQFLLWYDEGEERNRGNFPPRFSGRQFPNYSSELNVNALELEDSALYLCASSRLVGSEKLFFGSGTQLSVL.

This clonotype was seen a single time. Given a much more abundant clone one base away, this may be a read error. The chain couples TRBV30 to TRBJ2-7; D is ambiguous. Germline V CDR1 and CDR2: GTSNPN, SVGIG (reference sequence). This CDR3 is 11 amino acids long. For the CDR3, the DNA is TGTGCCTCCCAGGAAAATTACGAGAAGTACTTC. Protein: CASQENYEKYF.

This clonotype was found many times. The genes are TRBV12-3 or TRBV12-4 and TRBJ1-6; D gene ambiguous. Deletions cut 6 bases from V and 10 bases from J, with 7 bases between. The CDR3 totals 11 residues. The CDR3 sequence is CASSLKSPLHF. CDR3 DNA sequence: TGTGCCAGCAGCTTGAAATCACCCCTCCACTTT.

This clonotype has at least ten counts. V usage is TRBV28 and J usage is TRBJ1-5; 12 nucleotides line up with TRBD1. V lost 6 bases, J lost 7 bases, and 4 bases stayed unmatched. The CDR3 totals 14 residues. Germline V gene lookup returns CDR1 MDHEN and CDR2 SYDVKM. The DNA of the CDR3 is TGTGCCAGCAGCGGGACAGGGGGCTGGCAGCCCCAGCATTTT. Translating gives CASSGTGGWQPQHF.

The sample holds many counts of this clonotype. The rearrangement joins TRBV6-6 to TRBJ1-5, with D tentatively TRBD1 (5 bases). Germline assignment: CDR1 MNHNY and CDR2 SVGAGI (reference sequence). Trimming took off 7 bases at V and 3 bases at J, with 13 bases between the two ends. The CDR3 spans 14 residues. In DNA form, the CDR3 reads TGTGCCAGCAACGGGGGAGGGCCCAATCAGCCCCAGCATTTT. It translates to CASNGGGPNQPQHF.

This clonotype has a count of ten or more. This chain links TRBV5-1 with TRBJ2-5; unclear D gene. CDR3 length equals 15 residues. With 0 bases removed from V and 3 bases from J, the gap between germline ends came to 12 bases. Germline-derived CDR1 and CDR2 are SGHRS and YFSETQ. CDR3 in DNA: TGCGCCAGCAGCTTGGACGTCTCCCGGAAAGAGACCCAGTACTTC. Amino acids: CASSLDVSRKETQYF.